Listed below are T cell receptor beta chains from one sample, sequenced in a study of human T cells and chemical hapten exposure. One entry per CDR3 protein results from TCRdb running MiXCR on the RACE reads. The table includes fewer than 300,000 distinct CDR3 sequences, about 9% detected once. The sequences come from whole blood, collected in connection with sensitization to the hapten diphenylcyclopropenone (DPC). These receptors were taken from a woman in her 40s with alopecia areata. Some clones in this sample may be carry-over from other donors' samples. CDR3s include the opening cysteine and the closing phenylalanine or tryptophan. A D gene is named only where the DNA matches it firmly. Clone size is stated in some rows and not others, as once, few, many or a class when expanded.

TGTGCCAGCAGTTATCTAGCGGGGCCCAATGAGCAGTTCTTC | CASSYLAGPNEQFF | TRBJ2-1 | few | TRBV6-2/TRBV6-3 | TRBD2
TGTGCCAGCAGCCTTAAGCAGGCTAGCGCAGATACGCAGTATTTT | CASSLKQASADTQYF | TRBJ2-3 | . | TRBV7-8 | .
TGTGCCAGCAGCCCCCCGGCCGTCCGATTCAATGAGCAGTTCTTC | CASSPPAVRFNEQFF | TRBJ2-1 | . | TRBV3-1 | .
TGTGCCAGCAGTTCCCGGACAGCCACAGATACGCAGTATTTT | CASSSRTATDTQYF | TRBJ2-3 | many | TRBV6-5 | .
TGTGCCAGCAGTCCTACAAGGGCGGCCGGTTCACCCCTCCACTTT | CASSPTRAAGSPLHF | TRBJ1-6 | . | TRBV27 | .
TGTGCCAGCAGCTTGGGGGAGGTAAACAATCAGCCCCAGCATTTT | CASSLGEVNNQPQHF | TRBJ1-5 | few | TRBV7-9 | .
TGCGCCAGCAGCTTACAGGGGGCAAAAGATACGCAGTATTTT | CASSLQGAKDTQYF | TRBJ2-3 | . | TRBV5-1 | TRBD1
TGTGCCAGCAGCTTAGCGTCGAGACTAGCGGGGCAAGAGACCCAGTACTTC | CASSLASRLAGQETQYF | TRBJ2-5 | many | TRBV7-2 | TRBD2
TGCGCCAGCAGCTTGTCCCCGGGGACTAGCGGGAGGATGGTAACAGATACGCAGTATTTT | CASSLSPGTSGRMVTDTQYF | TRBJ2-3 | . | TRBV5-1 | TRBD2
TGCAGCGTCGGACCCGGGGGGAGTGCAGATACGCAGTATTTT | CSVGPGGSADTQYF | TRBJ2-3 | . | TRBV29-1 | TRBD2
TGCGCCAGCAGCTTCTTCACGACCCAAGAGACCCAGTACTTC | CASSFFTTQETQYF | TRBJ2-5 | many | TRBV5-1 | .
TGCGCCAGCAGCCAAGGGGCCCGGGGAGTAGCCAAAAACATTCAGTACTTC | CASSQGARGVAKNIQYF | TRBJ2-4 | many | TRBV4-3 | .
TGTGCCAGCAGTTTATATAGAGTTAATGAAAAACTGTTTTTT | CASSLYRVNEKLFF | TRBJ1-4 | many | TRBV12-3/TRBV12-4 | .
TGTGCCAGCAGCCGGAGTGGAGGGGTCTACAATGAGCAGTTCTTC | CASSRSGGVYNEQFF | TRBJ2-1 | few | TRBV7-8 | .
TGTGCCAGCAGTTTACTGTCACGCGAGCAGTACTTC | CASSLLSREQYF | TRBJ2-7 | few | TRBV28 | .
TGCAGTGCCCTCGGGACCCCTAATTCACCCCTCCACTTT | CSALGTPNSPLHF | TRBJ1-6 | . | TRBV20-1 | .
TGTGCCAGCTCACCCTCACAGACCAACGAGCAGTACTTC | CASSPSQTNEQYF | TRBJ2-7 | few | TRBV18 | .
TGCAGTGCCTCGTCAGAAATGGACTCCTACGAGCAGTACTTC | CSASSEMDSYEQYF | TRBJ2-7 | few | TRBV20-1 | .
TGCAGTGCCCAGGGGGATAGCAATCAGCCCCAGCATTTT | CSAQGDSNQPQHF | TRBJ1-5 | few | TRBV20-1 | TRBD1
TGCAGCGTTGCGGGGACAGGAGAGTACGAGCAGTACTTC | CSVAGTGEYEQYF | TRBJ2-7 | many | TRBV29-1 | TRBD1
TGTGCCGGCCACAGGGTCTCGTATGGCTACACCTTC | CAGHRVSYGYTF | TRBJ1-2 | . | TRBV6-2/TRBV6-3 | .
TGTGCCAGCAGTTTACGGCAGAGCTATGGCTACACCTTC | CASSLRQSYGYTF | TRBJ1-2 | many | TRBV28 | .
TGTGCCAGCAGCTTGCACAGGGCCTCCTACGAGCAGTACTTC | CASSLHRASYEQYF | TRBJ2-7 | few | TRBV5-6 | .
TGCGCCAGCAGCGAGGGACCCGCAAATGAAAAACTGTTTTTT | CASSEGPANEKLFF | TRBJ1-4 | . | TRBV5-1 | .
TGCGCCAGCAAGCTAGCGGGTGTAAGGGGAACAGATACGCAGTATTTT | CASKLAGVRGTDTQYF | TRBJ2-3 | few | TRBV5-1 | TRBD2
TGTGCCAGCAGCCCAGCGGCCGTGGAAATGCAGTACTTC | CASSPAAVEMQYF | TRBJ2-4 | . | TRBV11-2 | .
TGTGCCACCAGCAGAGATGGGGTAGCGGGAGGAGAGACCCAGTACTTC | CATSRDGVAGGETQYF | TRBJ2-5 | many | TRBV15 | TRBD2
TGTGCCAGCAGTTTACAGGGCTACGAGCAGTACTTC | CASSLQGYEQYF | TRBJ2-7 | many | TRBV28 | .
TGCAGTGCGCCTAGCGGGAGTTTGGGCGAGCAGTACTTC | CSAPSGSLGEQYF | TRBJ2-7 | few | TRBV20-1 | TRBD2
TGTGCCACCAGTGATTTTGGGGCGGGATTCAATGAGCAGTTCTTC | CATSDFGAGFNEQFF | TRBJ2-1 | few | TRBV24-1 | .
TGCGCCAGCAGCCAGCAACAGGGAAGTGGCGAGCAGTACTTC | CASSQQQGSGEQYF | TRBJ2-7 | many | TRBV5-1 | .
TGTGCCAGTAGGACAGCCACCAAAAACATTCAGTACTTC | CASRTATKNIQYF | TRBJ2-4 | few | TRBV6-5 | .
TGTGCCATCAGTGCCACTAGCGGAGACTACAATGAGCAGTTCTTC | CAISATSGDYNEQFF | TRBJ2-1 | . | TRBV10-3 | TRBD2
TGTGCCAGCAGCCTTGGGACTATTGTGGCAGATACGCAGTATTTT | CASSLGTIVADTQYF | TRBJ2-3 | many | TRBV9 | TRBD2
TGTGCCAGCAGTTACCCGGGACAGCAAGAGACCCAGTACTTC | CASSYPGQQETQYF | TRBJ2-5 | many | TRBV6-6 | TRBD1
TGTGCCAGCAGTCAAACGGGCGGAGAGCAGTACTTC | CASSQTGGEQYF | TRBJ2-7 | few | TRBV27 | .
TGTGCCAGCAGCACCGACACCCAGGTGGTAGCTTTCTTT | CASSTDTQVVAFF | TRBJ1-1 | few | TRBV11-1 | .
TGTGCCAGCAGCTCCACGGGGGGAGGCAATCAGCCCCAGCATTTT | CASSSTGGGNQPQHF | TRBJ1-5 | few | TRBV7-2 | .
TGTGCCAGCAGCAGCCCCAGCACTTCAGATACGCAGTATTTT | CASSSPSTSDTQYF | TRBJ2-3 | few | TRBV6-5 | .
TGTGCCAGCAGGCAGAATTCCGGGGCCACAGATACGCAGTATTTT | CASRQNSGATDTQYF | TRBJ2-3 | many | TRBV7-9 | .
TGTGCCAGCAGCTTGGGGGGCGCGGCTGATACGCAGTATTTT | CASSLGGAADTQYF | TRBJ2-3 | many | TRBV11-2 | .
TGTGCCAGCAGAGAGACAGGGGGCGGAACAGATACGCAGTATTTT | CASRETGGGTDTQYF | TRBJ2-3 | . | TRBV2 | TRBD1
TGTGCCAGCCTCCCATGGGGAGCGGGAGGCACAGATACGCAGTATTTT | CASLPWGAGGTDTQYF | TRBJ2-3 | few | TRBV6-5 | TRBD2
TGCGCCAGCAGCTTGGATGGTGGTAGCGGGGCCTACGAGCAGTACTTC | CASSLDGGSGAYEQYF | TRBJ2-7 | many | TRBV5-1 | TRBD2
TGTGCCAGCAGCTTGTTCGTAGATACGCAGTATTTT | CASSLFVDTQYF | TRBJ2-3 | . | TRBV11-2 | .
TGCAGTGCTTCCCGGGACAGGGGCTATGGCTACACCTTC | CSASRDRGYGYTF | TRBJ1-2 | . | TRBV20-1 | TRBD1
TGCGCCAGCAGCCAGACGGACAGGGACACTAAGCAGTACTTC | CASSQTDRDTKQYF | TRBJ2-7 | many | TRBV4-3 | TRBD1
TGCGCCAGCGCGGGCCCCGGCACAGATACGCAGTATTTT | CASAGPGTDTQYF | TRBJ2-3 | few | TRBV5-1 | .
TGTGCCACCCAAGCCGGAGGGAGTAGACACAATGAGCAGTTCTTC | CATQAGGSRHNEQFF | TRBJ2-1 | few | TRBV27 | .
TGTGCCAGCGGATCCGGAGCGGGAGTATCAGATACGCAGTATTTT | CASGSGAGVSDTQYF | TRBJ2-3 | few | TRBV28 | TRBD2
TGTGCCAGCAGCTCTGTTGGGGGCTCCTACGAGCAGTACTTC | CASSSVGGSYEQYF | TRBJ2-7 | . | TRBV7-8 | .
TGTGCCAGCAGCTTAAAGTCCCACCAAGAGACCCAGTACTTC | CASSLKSHQETQYF | TRBJ2-5 | . | TRBV11-2 | .
TGTGCCAGCAGTTTATTCGACAGGATGAACACTGAAGCTTTCTTT | CASSLFDRMNTEAFF | TRBJ1-1 | many | TRBV28 | .